Below are 22 T cell receptor beta chains sequenced from a single sample in a study of shared clonotypes between healthy human individuals. Data came from immunoSEQ multiplex PCR; TCRdb stores just in-frame clones and leaves some out. This table holds 700,000 or so clones, about two thirds found once. The sequenced sample consisted of memory CD4+ T cells sorted from blood. Specified subset: CD45RA-negative fraction. The receptor source for this set is a woman in her 30s in good health.

The rearrangement links TRBV5-6 to TRBJ2-7; 10 positions match TRBD1. Losses at the gene ends were 7 bases for V and 4 bases for J; bases not matched to a gene: 8. Germline CDR1 reads SGHDT; CDR2 reads YYEEEE. This CDR3 has 14 residues. CDR3 region: CASSAGQGSYEQYF. The CDR3 bases are TGTGCCAGCTCGGCGGGACAGGGGTCTTACGAGCAGTACTTC.

V gene TRBV11-2 combines with J gene TRBJ1-4; D is perhaps TRBD1 (5 bases). There are 18 residues in the CDR3. CDR1 and CDR2 from the germline V gene are SGHAT and FQNNGV. V was trimmed by 1 base and J by 0 bases, leaving 15 bases between them. CDR3 residues: CASSLGEQGTATNEKLFF. In nucleotides, the CDR3 is TGTGCCAGCAGCTTAGGGGAGCAAGGGACTGCAACTAATGAAAAACTGTTTTTT.

The chain links TRBV29-1 to TRBJ2-2; 10 nucleotides agree with TRBD1. This CDR3 is 15 amino acids long. Unmatched junction bases numbered 10, after V lost 7 bases and J lost 5 bases. Germline-derived CDR1 and CDR2 are SQVTM and ANQGSEA. In DNA form, the CDR3 reads TGCAGCGCCCGGACAGGGGGTGTGGTAACCGGGGAGCTGTTTTTT. Translation: CSARTGGVVTGELFF.

The J gene is TRBJ1-5, the V gene TRBV5-4; D gene uncertain. The germline CDR1 and CDR2 sequences are SGHNT and YYREEE (reference sequence). Trimming stripped 4 bases from V and 2 bases from J, with 10 bases between. The CDR3 totals 14 residues. CDR3 protein: CASSRGLGNQPQHF. The CDR3 nucleotides are TGTGCCAGCAGCCGGGGTTTGGGCAATCAGCCCCAGCATTTT. Together with reference TRBV5-4 and TRBJ1-5, the CDR3 gives the full variable domain: ETGVTQSPTHLIKTRGQQVTLRCSSQSGHNTVSWYQQALGQGPQFIFQYYREEENGRGNFPPRFSGLQFPNYSSELNVNALELDDSALYLCASSRGLGNQPQHFGDGTRLSIL.

In its sample, this clone was seen once. The chain is built from TRBV19 and TRBJ1-1; D perhaps matches TRBD1 (5 bases). Trimming removed 5 bases at V and 5 bases at J, with 15 bases between. From germline, CDR1 is LNHDA and CDR2 SQIVND (reference sequence). This CDR3 region has 14 residues. CDR3 loop: CASSSRGEGTEAFF. For the CDR3, the DNA is TGTGCCAGTAGTTCAAGGGGAGAAGGGACTGAAGCTTTCTTT.

The V call is TRBV5-1, the J call TRBJ2-3, with 11 bases fitting TRBD2. The CDR3 consists of 17 residues. From germline, CDR1 is SGHRS and CDR2 YFSETQ. Trimming took 4 bases from V and 2 from J; bases not matched to a gene: 9. The CDR3 sequence: CASSGLAGGPLTDTQYF. In DNA form, the CDR3 reads TGCGCCAGCAGCGGGCTAGCGGGAGGACCCCTCACAGATACGCAGTATTTT.

The rearrangement joins TRBV7-1 to TRBJ2-5, with 8 bases that match TRBD2. TRBV7-1 is classed as an ORF, of uncertain function. This CDR3 is 15 amino acids long. V gave up 5 bases and J gave up 1 base; unmatched junction bases: 6. The CDR3 sequence is CASSKRESVQETQYF. DNA of the CDR3: TGTGCCAGCAGCAAGCGGGAGTCGGTCCAAGAGACCCAGTACTTC.

The chain is built from TRBV18 and TRBJ1-3; tentatively, D is TRBD1 (5 bases). This CDR3 is built from 16 residues. Trimming removed 5 bases at V and 7 bases at J, with 21 bases between. Looked up from germline, CDR1 is KGHSH and CDR2 is LQKENI. CDR3 in DNA: TGTGCCAGCTCAAGTAGTACGCCAGGGCAAAGGAACACCATATATTTT. The encoded protein is CASSSSTPGQRNTIYF.

This chain links TRBV7-2 with TRBJ1-4; TRBD1 is a possible D gene (5 bases). This CDR3 has 16 amino acids. Between the trimmed V and J ends, which lost 1 base and 3 bases, there was a span of 12 bases. Germline CDR1 SGHTA, CDR2 FQGNSA. The DNA of the CDR3 is TGTGCCAGCAGCTTAGACGGAGGGGTTTCTAATGAAAAACTGTTTTTT. It is translated as CASSLDGGVSNEKLFF.

The rearrangement joins TRBV5-4 to TRBJ2-5, with a weak D call TRBD1 (6 bases). This CDR3 region has 12 residues. V lost 7 bases and J lost 2, with 9 bases in between. Per the germline V gene, CDR1 is SGHNT and CDR2 is YYREEE (reference sequence). CDR3: CASRGQQETQYF. DNA for the CDR3: TGTGCCAGCCGAGGACAGCAAGAGACCCAGTACTTC.

The rearrangement uses TRBV10-3 and TRBJ1-5; D is perhaps TRBD1 (5 bases). Germline V CDR1 and CDR2: ENHRY, SYGVKD. The CDR3 extends over 14 amino acids. V lost 4 bases and J lost 7, with 14 bases in between. DNA for the CDR3: TGTGCCATCAGTGCCGGGGGAGAGGAACAGCCCCAGCATTTT. Translating it yields CAISAGGEEQPQHF.

The chain is built from TRBV5-1 and TRBJ2-7; 9 bases fit TRBD1. Germline V gene lookup returns CDR1 SGHRS and CDR2 YFSETQ. The junction had 17 bases not matched to a gene; V was cut back by 5 bases and J by 2 bases. CDR3 length equals 18 residues. The CDR3 loop is CASRRRDRDSRAAYEQYF. The CDR3 coding sequence is TGCGCCAGCAGACGGCGGGACAGGGACTCAAGGGCGGCCTACGAGCAGTACTTC. Combining the CDR3 with reference TRBV5-1 and TRBJ2-7 gives the whole variable domain KAGVTQTPRYLIKTRGQQVTLSCSPISGHRSVSWYQQTPGQGLQFLFEYFSETQRNKGNFPGRFSGRQFSNSRSEMNVSTLELGDSALYLCASRRRDRDSRAAYEQYFGPGTRLTVT.

As for this clone: Additional DNA sequences in this sample encode the identical CDR3. The V gene is TRBV2, the J gene TRBJ2-1; 11 positions agree with TRBD2. The ends lost 6 bases at V and 3 bases at J; junction bases unmatched: 1. The germline V gene has CDR1 SNHLY and CDR2 FYNNEI. The CDR3 sequence is 14 residues long. CDR3: CASRGTSGYNEQFF. CDR3 nucleotides: TGTGCCAGCAGAGGGACTAGCGGCTACAATGAGCAGTTCTTC.

This chain joins TRBV4-2 and TRBJ1-3; 11 bases match TRBD1. V lost 3 bases and J lost 1; bases outside the gene matches: 8. Germline V CDR1 and CDR2: LGHNA, YNFKEQ. The CDR3 runs 18 residues. The CDR3 DNA follows: TGTGCCAGCAGCCATCCCGGGACAGGGGGTAGGTCTGGAAACACCATATATTTT. Its protein is CASSHPGTGGRSGNTIYF.

This rearrangement joins TRBV28 to TRBJ2-7, with TRBD1 identical over 7 bases. J was trimmed by 0 bases and V by 5 bases; bases with no gene match: 10. The CDR3 length is 16 residues. Looked up from germline, CDR1 is MDHEN and CDR2 is SYDVKM. CDR3 nucleotides: TGTGCCAGCAGTCGTGGCGGACAGGCGAGCTCCTACGAGCAGTACTTC. This translates into CASSRGGQASSYEQYF. Full variable domain (outside the CDR3, taken from reference TRBV28 and TRBJ2-7): DVKVTQSSRYLVKRTGEKVFLECVQDMDHENMFWYRQDPGLGLRLIYFSYDVKMKEKGDIPEGYSVSREKKERFSLILESASTNQTSMYLCASSRGGQASSYEQYFGPGTRLTVT.

V is TRBV19 and J is TRBJ1-5; D is ambiguous. This CDR3 comprises 15 residues. Trimming shortened V by 3 bases and J by 4 bases, and 13 bases separated the two germline ends. Germline CDR1 is LNHDA and CDR2 is SQIVND (reference sequence). CDR3 sequence (DNA): TGTGCCAGTAGTATCCATGGGGTAGCAAATCAGCCCCAGCATTTT. Translation gives CASSIHGVANQPQHF.

The chain employs TRBV30 and TRBJ1-6; D not certain. The germline V gene encodes CDR1 GTSNPN and CDR2 SVGIG (reference sequence). V was cut by 0 bases and J by 0 bases, with 9 bases left in between. This CDR3 region has 16 residues. CDR3 DNA sequence: TGTGCCTGGAGTGTCTACGGTAGCTCCTATAATTCACCCCTCCACTTT. It codes for CAWSVYGSSYNSPLHF.

This rearrangement joins TRBV15 to TRBJ2-5; D gene ambiguous. The DNA matches TRBJ2-7 better at its end, which makes the J call doubtful. Germline CDR1 LNHNV, CDR2 YYDKDF (reference sequence). The CDR3 is 15 residues long. The CDR3, as DNA: TGTGCCACCAGCAGAGATCGTATCAAAAATGGCGAGCAGTACTTC. Translation gives CATSRDRIKNGEQYF.

This chain joins TRBV11-1 and TRBJ2-1; D is possibly TRBD2 (5 bases). Germline lookup yields CDR1 SGHAT and CDR2 FQDESV (reference sequence). Trimming took off 2 bases at V and 7 bases at J, with 9 bases between the two ends. This CDR3 contains 13 residues. As DNA, the CDR3 is TGTGCCAGCAGCTTAAGGCGGGTAAATGAGCAGTTCTTC. This sequence encodes CASSLRRVNEQFF.

The table lists this clone with a count of one. The chain combines TRBV5-3 with TRBJ2-7, with D tentatively TRBD1 (6 bases). TRBV5-3 is designated an ORF whose function remains uncertain. V dropped 0 bases and J dropped 5 bases, with 15 bases sitting between them. The CDR3 loop spans 15 amino acids. The CDR3 bases are TGTGCCAGAAGCTTGGAGGCAGGGGTTTACGACGAGCAGTACTTC. Translated, it gives CARSLEAGVYDEQYF.

This clone was seen only a few times. This chain links TRBV21-1 with TRBJ1-5; the table's D call, TRBD1, was not checked against the DNA. TRBV21-1 is designated a pseudogene. This CDR3 region has 15 residues. CDR3 sequence reads: CASSKGGTGNQPQHF. The CDR3 DNA is TGTGCCAGCAGCAAAGGGGGGACAGGAAATCAGCCCCAGCATTTT.

Concerning this clone: Other DNA sequences in this sample translate to the same CDR3. The J gene is TRBJ2-3, the V gene TRBV6-5; D gene unclear. The V end was cut by 2 bases, the J end by 2 bases, with 8 bases between. In germline, CDR1 is MNHEY, CDR2 SVGAGI. The CDR3 is made up of 14 amino acids. CDR3 coding DNA: TGTGCCAGCAGTTACAGTCGCGACACAGATACGCAGTATTTT. Its protein product is CASSYSRDTDTQYF.